This T cell receptor (beta chain) stems from a study of siplizumab effects on memory and regulatory T cells. CDR3 length: 12 residues. Germline values: CDR1 SQVTM, CDR2 ANQGSEA. J lost 3 bases, V lost 6 bases, and 1 base had no gene match. Details on this clone: Its antigen is not identified.

General study findings and limits: Proliferating Tregs from siplizumab cultures lacked functional confirmation of suppression.

Some clones are missing from TCRdb's copy, which holds only in-frame ones; the method was immunoSEQ multiplex PCR. Altogether approximately 75,000 clones are present, 93% being singletons, with the ten largest covering 4% to 5.5%. Sequences were obtained from CD8+ T cells sorted from blood. The chain combines TRBV29-1 with TRBJ2-2; 7 nucleotides align to TRBD2. The receptor was derived from a human donor in good health. CDR3 bases: TGCAGCGTCGGGGGGTACACCGGGGAGCTGTTTTTT. Its protein is CSVGGYTGELFF.